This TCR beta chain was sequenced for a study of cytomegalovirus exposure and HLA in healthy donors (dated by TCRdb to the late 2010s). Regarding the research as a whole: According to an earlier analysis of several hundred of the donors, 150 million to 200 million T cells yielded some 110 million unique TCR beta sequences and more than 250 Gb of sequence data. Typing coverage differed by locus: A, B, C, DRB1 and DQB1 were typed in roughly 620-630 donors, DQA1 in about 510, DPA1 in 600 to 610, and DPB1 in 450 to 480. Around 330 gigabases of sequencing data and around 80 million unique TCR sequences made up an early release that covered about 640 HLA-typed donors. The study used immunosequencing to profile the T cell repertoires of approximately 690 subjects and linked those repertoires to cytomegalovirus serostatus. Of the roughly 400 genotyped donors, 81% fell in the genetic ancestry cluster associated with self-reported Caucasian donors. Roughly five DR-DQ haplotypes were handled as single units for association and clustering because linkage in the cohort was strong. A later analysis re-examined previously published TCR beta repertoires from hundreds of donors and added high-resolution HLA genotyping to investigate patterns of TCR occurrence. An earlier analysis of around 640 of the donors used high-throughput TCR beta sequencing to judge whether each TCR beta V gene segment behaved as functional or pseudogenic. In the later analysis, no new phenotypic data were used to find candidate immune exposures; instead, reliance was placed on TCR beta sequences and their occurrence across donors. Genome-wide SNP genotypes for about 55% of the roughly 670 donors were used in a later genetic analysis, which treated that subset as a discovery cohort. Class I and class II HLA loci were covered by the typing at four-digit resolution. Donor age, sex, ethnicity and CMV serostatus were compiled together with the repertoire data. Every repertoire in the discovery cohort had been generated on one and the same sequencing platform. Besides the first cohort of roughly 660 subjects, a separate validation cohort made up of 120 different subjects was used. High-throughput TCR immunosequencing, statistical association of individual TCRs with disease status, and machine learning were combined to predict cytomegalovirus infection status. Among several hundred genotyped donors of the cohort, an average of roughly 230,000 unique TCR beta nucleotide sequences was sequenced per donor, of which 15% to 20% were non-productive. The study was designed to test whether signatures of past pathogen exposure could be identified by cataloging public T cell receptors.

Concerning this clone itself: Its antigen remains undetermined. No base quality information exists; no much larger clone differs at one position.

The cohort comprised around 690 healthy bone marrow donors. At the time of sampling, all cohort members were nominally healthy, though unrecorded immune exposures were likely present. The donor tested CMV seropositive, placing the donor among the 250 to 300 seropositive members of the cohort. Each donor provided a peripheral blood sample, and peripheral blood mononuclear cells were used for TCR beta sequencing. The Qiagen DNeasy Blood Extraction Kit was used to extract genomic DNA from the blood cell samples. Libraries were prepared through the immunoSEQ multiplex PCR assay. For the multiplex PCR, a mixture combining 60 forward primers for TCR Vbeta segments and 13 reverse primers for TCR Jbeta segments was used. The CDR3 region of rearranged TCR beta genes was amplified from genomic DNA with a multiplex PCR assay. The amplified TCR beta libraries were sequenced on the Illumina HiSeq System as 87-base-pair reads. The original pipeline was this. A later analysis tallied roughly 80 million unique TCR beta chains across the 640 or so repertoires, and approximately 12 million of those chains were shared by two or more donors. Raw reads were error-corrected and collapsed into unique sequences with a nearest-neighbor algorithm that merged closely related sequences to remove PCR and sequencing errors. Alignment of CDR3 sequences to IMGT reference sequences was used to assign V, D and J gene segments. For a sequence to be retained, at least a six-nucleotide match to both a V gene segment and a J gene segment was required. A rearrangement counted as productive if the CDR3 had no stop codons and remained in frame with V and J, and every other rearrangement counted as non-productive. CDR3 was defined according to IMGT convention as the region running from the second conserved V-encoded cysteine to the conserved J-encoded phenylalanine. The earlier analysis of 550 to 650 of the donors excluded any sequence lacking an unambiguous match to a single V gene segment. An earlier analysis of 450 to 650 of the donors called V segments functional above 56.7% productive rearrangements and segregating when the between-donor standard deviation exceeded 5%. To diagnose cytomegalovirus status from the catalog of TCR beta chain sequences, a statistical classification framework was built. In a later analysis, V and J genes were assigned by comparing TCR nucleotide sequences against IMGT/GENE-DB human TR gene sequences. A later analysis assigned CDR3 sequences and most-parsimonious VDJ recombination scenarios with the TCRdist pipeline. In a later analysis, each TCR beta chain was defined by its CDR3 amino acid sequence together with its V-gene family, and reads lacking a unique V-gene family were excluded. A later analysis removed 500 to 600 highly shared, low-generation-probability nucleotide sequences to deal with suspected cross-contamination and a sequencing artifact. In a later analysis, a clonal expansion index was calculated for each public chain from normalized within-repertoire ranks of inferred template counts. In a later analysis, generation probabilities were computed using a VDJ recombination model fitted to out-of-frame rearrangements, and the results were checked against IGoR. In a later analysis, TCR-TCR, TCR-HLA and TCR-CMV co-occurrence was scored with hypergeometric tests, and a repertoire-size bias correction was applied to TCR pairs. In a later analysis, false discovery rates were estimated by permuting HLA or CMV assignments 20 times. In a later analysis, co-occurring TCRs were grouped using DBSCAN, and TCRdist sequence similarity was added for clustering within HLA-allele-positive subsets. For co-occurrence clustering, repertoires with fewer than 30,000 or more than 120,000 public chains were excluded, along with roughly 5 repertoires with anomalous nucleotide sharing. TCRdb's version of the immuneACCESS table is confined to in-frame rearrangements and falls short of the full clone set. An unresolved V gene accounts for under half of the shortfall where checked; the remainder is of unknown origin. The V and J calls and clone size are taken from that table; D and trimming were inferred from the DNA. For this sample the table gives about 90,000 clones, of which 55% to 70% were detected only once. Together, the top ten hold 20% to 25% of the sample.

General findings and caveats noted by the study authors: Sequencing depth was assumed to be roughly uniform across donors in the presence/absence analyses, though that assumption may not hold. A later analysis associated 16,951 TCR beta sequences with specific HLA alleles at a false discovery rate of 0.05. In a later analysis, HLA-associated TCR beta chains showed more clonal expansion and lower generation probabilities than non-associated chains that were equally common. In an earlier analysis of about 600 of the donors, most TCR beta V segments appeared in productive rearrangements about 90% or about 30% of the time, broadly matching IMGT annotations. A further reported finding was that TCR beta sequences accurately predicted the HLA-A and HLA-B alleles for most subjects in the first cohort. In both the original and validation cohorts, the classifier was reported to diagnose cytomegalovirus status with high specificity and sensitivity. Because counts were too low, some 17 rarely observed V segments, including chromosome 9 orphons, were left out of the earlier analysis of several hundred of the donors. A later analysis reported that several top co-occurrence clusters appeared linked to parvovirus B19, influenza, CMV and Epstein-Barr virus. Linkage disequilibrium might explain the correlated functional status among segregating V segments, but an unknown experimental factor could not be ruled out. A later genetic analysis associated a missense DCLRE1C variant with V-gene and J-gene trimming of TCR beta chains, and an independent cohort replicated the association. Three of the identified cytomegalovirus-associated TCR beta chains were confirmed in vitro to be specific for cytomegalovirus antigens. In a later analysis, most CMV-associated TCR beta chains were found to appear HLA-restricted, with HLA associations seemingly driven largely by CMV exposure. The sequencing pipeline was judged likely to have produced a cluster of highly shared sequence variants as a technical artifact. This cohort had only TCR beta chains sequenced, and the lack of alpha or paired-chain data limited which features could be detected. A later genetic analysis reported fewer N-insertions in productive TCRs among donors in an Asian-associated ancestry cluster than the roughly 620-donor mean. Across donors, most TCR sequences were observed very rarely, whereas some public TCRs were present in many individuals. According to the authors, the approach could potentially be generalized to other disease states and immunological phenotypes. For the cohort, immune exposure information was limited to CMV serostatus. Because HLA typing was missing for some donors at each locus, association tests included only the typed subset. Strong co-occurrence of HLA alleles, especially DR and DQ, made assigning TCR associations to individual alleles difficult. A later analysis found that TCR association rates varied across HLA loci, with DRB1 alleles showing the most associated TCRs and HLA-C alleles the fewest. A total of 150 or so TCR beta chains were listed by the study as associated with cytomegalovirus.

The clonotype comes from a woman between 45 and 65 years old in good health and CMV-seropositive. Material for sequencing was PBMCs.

The DNA reads TGTGCCAGCAGCGAAACTAGCGGGGGGGACACCGGGGAGCTGTTTTTT. Translated, this is CASSETSGGDTGELFF. The sequence joins TRBV7-9 to TRBJ2-2; TRBD2 agrees with 13 junctional bases. The CDR3 sequence holds 16 residues, the cysteine and phenylalanine included. Of the read, only the CDR3 DNA is kept; its 48 bases are in frame from base 1. CDR1 SEHNR and CDR2 FQNEAQ are derived from the germline V gene (reference sequence). Unmatched junction bases come to 3, with V trimmed by 5 bases and J by 3 bases.